A single sample is the source of the 15 T cell receptor beta chains below, sequenced in a study of CD8 T cells in Susac syndrome. An amount of RNA that ranged from roughly 0.5 to 1 ug was reverse transcribed with random hexamers. A single record per CDR3 protein comes from TCRdb applying MiXCR to the immunoSEQ multiplex PCR reads. The repertoire includes roughly 190,000 distinct CDR3 sequences, 95% of them detected once, and about 0.17% sits in the top ten. Sequenced: CD8+ T cells from PBMCs. These receptor sequences come from a human donor with Susac syndrome.

This clonotype has only a few counts. The rearrangement uses TRBV9 and TRBJ2-7, with 13 bases lining up with TRBD2. V was pared by 0 bases and J by 2 bases, with 2 bases of the junction left unmatched. Germline V CDR1 and CDR2: SGDLS, YYNGEE. This CDR3 is built from 16 residues. The CDR3 region has the DNA TGTGCCAGCAGCGTAGGTGGGACTAGCGGGACCTACGAGCAGTACTTC. Protein product: CASSVGGTSGTYEQYF. Looking up the rest from reference TRBV9 and TRBJ2-7 gives the full variable domain: DSGVTQTPKHLITATGQRVTLRCSPRSGDLSVYWYQQSLDQGLQFLIQYYNGEERAKGNILERFSAQQFPDLHSELNLSSLELGDSALYFCASSVGGTSGTYEQYFGPGTRLTVT.

The J gene is TRBJ1-5, the V gene TRBV19; D remains unclear. Germline V gene data show CDR1 as LNHDA and CDR2 as SQIVND (reference sequence). The CDR3 is 13 residues long. The V end was cut by 5 bases, the J end by 10 bases, with 15 bases between. For the CDR3, the DNA is TGTGCCAGTAGTTCGGCAGTTCGTCTTCCCCAGCATTTT. Its translation is CASSSAVRLPQHF.

This clonotype came up once. J is TRBJ2-7 and V is TRBV2; weak D call: TRBD2 (5 bases). Germline V gives CDR1 SNHLY, CDR2 FYNNEI. CDR3 size: 13 residues. The V end was cut by 3 bases, the J end by 5 bases, with 11 bases between. CDR3 sequence reads: CASSDRGAHEQYF. The CDR3 nucleotides are TGTGCCAGCAGTGATCGGGGTGCCCACGAGCAGTACTTC.

The chain combines TRBV30 with TRBJ2-1; tentative D call: TRBD1 (5 bases). The CDR3 runs 10 residues. V lost 4 bases, J lost 7 bases, and 5 bases lay in between. The germline gives CDR1 GTSNPN, CDR2 SVGIG (reference sequence). The CDR3 loop reads CAWKGNEQFF. The CDR3 DNA reads TGTGCCTGGAAGGGGAATGAGCAGTTCTTC. Variable domain in full (rest from reference TRBV30 and TRBJ2-1): SQTIHQWPATLVQPVGSPLSLECTVEGTSNPNLYWYRQAAGRGLQLLFYSVGIGQISSEVPQNLSASRPQDRQFILSSKKLLLSDSGFYLCAWKGNEQFFGPGTRLTVL.

The V call is TRBV7-2, the J call TRBJ2-7, with TRBD2 matching over 11 bases. Germline CDR1 SGHTA, CDR2 FQGNSA. The CDR3 totals 14 residues. V was pared by 5 bases and J by 5 bases, with 5 bases of the junction left unmatched. In DNA form, the CDR3 reads TGTGCCAGCAGCCTTAGCGGGGGGGCGGACGAGCAGTACTTC. As protein: CASSLSGGADEQYF.

Here the CDR3 reads CASSFYRGDNYGYTF. CDR3 coding DNA: TGTGCCAGCAGTTTCTACAGGGGGGACAACTATGGCTACACCTTC. The genes are TRBV6-5 and TRBJ1-2; TRBD1 matches at 8 bases. The CDR3 is made up of 15 amino acids. Unmatched junction bases numbered 6, after V lost 4 bases and J lost 2 bases. Germline-derived CDR1 and CDR2 are MNHEY and SVGAGI.

The chain carries TRBV13 and TRBJ2-2; D is undetermined. Deletions cut 1 base from V and 4 bases from J, with 7 bases between. From germline, CDR1 is PRHDT and CDR2 FYEKMQ (reference sequence). The CDR3 consists of 14 residues. The CDR3 reads CASSLAGSTGELFF. The CDR3 bases are TGTGCCAGCAGCTTAGCAGGATCCACCGGGGAGCTGTTTTTT.

This chain links TRBV5-1 with TRBJ2-7; 8 nucleotides align to TRBD2. The germline CDR1 and CDR2 sequences are SGHRS and YFSETQ. V shed 3 bases, J shed 2 bases, and the junction held 4 bases outside the gene matches. This CDR3 region has 14 residues. The CDR3 DNA follows: TGCGCCAGCAGCTCGGGACTAGAACCCTACGAGCAGTACTTC. This encodes CASSSGLEPYEQYF.

The chain couples TRBV7-9 to TRBJ2-7; possibly TRBD2 for D (5 bases). CDR1 SEHNR and CDR2 FQNEAQ come from the germline V gene (reference sequence). Trimming removed 10 bases from V and 0 bases from J, with 13 bases in between. The CDR3 has 13 residues. Here the CDR3 reads CATMTGSSYEQYF. For the CDR3, the DNA is TGTGCCACCATGACTGGGAGCTCCTACGAGCAGTACTTC.

The rearrangement uses TRBV6-1 and TRBJ2-1; TRBD1 aligns across 9 bases. CDR1 is MNHNS, CDR2 SASEGT, per germline. Trimming took 5 bases from V and 7 from J; bases not matched to a gene: 15. The length of the CDR3 is 17 residues. The CDR3 here is CASSPRPPGQGWNEQFF. In nucleotides, the CDR3 is TGTGCCAGCAGTCCCAGACCTCCGGGACAGGGTTGGAATGAGCAGTTCTTC.

The chain combines TRBV29-1 with TRBJ2-1, with 13 bases identical to TRBD2. The CDR3 covers 13 residues. Germline V gene data show CDR1 as SQVTM and CDR2 as ANQGSEA. J was trimmed by 11 bases and V by 4 bases; bases with no gene match: 5. The CDR3 DNA reads as TGCAGCGTTGTTGGACTAGCGGGAGATAAGCAGTTCTTC. This encodes CSVVGLAGDKQFF.

The chain employs TRBV28 and TRBJ2-5, with D maybe TRBD1 (6 bases). V lost 6 bases, J lost 0 bases, and 11 bases lay in between. This CDR3 comprises 14 residues. CDR1 and CDR2 (germline): MDHEN, SYDVKM. The CDR3 protein is CASRRTAYQETQYF. The CDR3 region has the DNA TGTGCCAGCAGAAGGACAGCGTACCAAGAGACCCAGTACTTC.

The V and J genes are TRBV20-1 and TRBJ1-2; 7 positions match TRBD1. V was clipped by 5 bases and J by 0 bases; unmatched bases: 9. CDR3 length: 15 residues. Looked up from germline, CDR1 is DFQATT and CDR2 is SNEGSKA (reference sequence). The CDR3 sequence is CSASPRDRANYGYTF. For the CDR3, the DNA is TGCAGTGCTTCTCCCCGGGACAGAGCTAACTATGGCTACACCTTC.

The rearrangement uses TRBV4-1 and TRBJ1-6; 8 bases agree with TRBD1. CDR3 size: 17 residues. The germline CDR1 and CDR2 sequences are MGHRA and YSYEKL. Germline trimming cut 0 bases from V and 3 bases from J; bases unmatched to any gene: 4. The DNA of the CDR3 is TGCGCCAGCAGCCAAGAAGTTGGACAGGGCTATAATTCACCCCTCCACTTT. It translates to CASSQEVGQGYNSPLHF.

The rearrangement links TRBV5-6 to TRBJ2-1; 9 positions agree with TRBD2. J gave up 2 bases and V 2 bases, and 5 bases lay outside the gene matches. This CDR3 contains 16 residues. CDR1 is SGHDT, CDR2 YYEEEE, per germline. In nucleotides, the CDR3 is TGTGCCAGCAGCTTAGTAGCGGGGGAGCCCTACAATGAGCAGTTCTTC. Translated, it gives CASSLVAGEPYNEQFF.